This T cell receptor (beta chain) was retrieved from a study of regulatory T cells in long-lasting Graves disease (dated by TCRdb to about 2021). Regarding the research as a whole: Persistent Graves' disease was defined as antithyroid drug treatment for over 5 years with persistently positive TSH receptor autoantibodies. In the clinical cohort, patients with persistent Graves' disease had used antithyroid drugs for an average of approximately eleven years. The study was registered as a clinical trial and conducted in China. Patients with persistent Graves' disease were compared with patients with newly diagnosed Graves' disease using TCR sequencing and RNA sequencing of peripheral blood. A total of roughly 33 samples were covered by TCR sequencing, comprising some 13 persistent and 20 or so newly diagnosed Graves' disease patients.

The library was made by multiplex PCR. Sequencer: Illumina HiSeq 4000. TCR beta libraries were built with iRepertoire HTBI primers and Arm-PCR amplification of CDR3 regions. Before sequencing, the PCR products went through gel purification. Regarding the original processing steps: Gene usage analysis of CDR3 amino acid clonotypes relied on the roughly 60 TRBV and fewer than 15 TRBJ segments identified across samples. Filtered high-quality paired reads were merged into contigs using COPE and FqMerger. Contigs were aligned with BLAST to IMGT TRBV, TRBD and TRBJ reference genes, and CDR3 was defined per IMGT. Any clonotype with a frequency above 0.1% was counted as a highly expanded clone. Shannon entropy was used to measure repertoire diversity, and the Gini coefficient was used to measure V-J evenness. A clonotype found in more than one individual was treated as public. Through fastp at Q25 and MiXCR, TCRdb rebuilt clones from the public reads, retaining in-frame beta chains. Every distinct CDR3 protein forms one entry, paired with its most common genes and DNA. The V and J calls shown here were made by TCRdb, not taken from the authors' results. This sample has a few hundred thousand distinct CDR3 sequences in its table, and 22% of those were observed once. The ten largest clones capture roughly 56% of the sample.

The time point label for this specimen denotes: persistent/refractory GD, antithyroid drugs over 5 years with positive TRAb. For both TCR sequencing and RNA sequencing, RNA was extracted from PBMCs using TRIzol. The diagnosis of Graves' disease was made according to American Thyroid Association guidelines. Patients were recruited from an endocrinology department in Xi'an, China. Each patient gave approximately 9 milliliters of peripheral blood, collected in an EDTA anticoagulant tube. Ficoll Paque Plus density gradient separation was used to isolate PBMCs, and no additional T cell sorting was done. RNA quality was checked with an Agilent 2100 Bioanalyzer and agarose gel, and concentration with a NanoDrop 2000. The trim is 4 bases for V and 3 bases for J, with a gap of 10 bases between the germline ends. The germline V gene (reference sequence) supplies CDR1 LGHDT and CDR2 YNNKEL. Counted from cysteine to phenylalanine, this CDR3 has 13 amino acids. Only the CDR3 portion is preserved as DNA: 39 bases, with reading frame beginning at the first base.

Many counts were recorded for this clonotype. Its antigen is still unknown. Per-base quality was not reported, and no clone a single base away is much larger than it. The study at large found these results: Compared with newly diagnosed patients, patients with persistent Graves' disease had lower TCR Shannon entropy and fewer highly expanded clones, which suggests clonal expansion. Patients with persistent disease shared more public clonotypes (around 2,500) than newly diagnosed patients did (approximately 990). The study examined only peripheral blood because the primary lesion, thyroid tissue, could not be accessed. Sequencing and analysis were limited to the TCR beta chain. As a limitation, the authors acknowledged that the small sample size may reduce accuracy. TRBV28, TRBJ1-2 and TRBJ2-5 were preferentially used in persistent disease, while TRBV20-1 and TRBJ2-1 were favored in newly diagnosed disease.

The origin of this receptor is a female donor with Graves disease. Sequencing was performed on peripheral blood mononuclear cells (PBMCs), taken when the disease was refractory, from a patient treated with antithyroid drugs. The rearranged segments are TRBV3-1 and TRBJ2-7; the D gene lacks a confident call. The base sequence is TGTGCCAGCAGCCGTTTAGCAGGCTACGAGCAGTACTTC. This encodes CASSRLAGYEQYF.